The source of this TCR beta chain is a study of shared clonotypes between healthy human individuals (dated by TCRdb to the early 2020s). Regarding the research as a whole: Three men and two women, aged 18 to 49 years, made up the cohort. Leukapheresis yielded between about 0.94 and 9.5 billion PBMCs per donor. Per donor, three plates each were used for CD4 naive and CD4 memory, two for CD8 naive, and one for CD8 memory. To increase sequencing depth and limit assay-specific biases, TCR repertoire library preparation and sequencing were carried out by different laboratories using diverse techniques. To estimate repertoire size and how much clonotypes are shared between individuals, the study performed deep sequencing of blood TCR repertoires from roughly five healthy adults. The paper as a whole reports these results and caveats: Naive subsets generally had larger estimated clonotype richness than memory subsets. Around 5.4% of naive CD4, 3% to 3.5% of naive CD8, roughly 2.4% of memory CD4, and about 0.4% of memory CD8 clonotypes were shared across several donors. Sampling was restricted to blood, and TCR repertoires in tissues likely differ from the TCR repertoires found in blood. Based on pairwise subsampling, the degree of clonotype sharing among donors was expected to be affected by sequencing depth. The genetic and exposure-history diversity represented was limited by the small number of donors. Higher generation probabilities were observed for clonotypes shared by all four sorted-subset donors than for non-shared clonotypes. Even with the large sequencing depth, rarefaction of the sorted-subset datasets indicated that sequencing was incomplete.

Healthy HIV-negative adults with no recently reported acute infections or vaccinations were included as donors. Every donor was a Caucasian adult living in Nashville, Tennessee, USA. Magnetic negative selection was used to enrich CD4+ T cells, after which naive cells were positively selected on CD45RA and the negative fraction became the memory subset. After blood collection by leukapheresis, PBMCs were isolated using Ficoll-Histopaque density gradient centrifugation and then cryopreserved in the vapor phase of liquid nitrogen. Purity and quantity of every magnetically sorted T cell population were checked by analytical flow cytometry. From each sorted fraction, genomic DNA was isolated and quantified by UV absorbance on a Nanodrop 2000c. Using the deep immunoSEQ assay, TCR CDR3 regions were amplified from genomic DNA by multiplex PCR. Extracted genomic DNA from each cell subset was spread evenly across all wells of several immunoSEQ 96-well plates, with each plate serving as a replicate. Each replicate PCR for sorted subsets received around 200 ng genomic DNA, equal to tens of thousands of T cell genomes. Purified libraries were measured with a Qubit 3.0 fluorometer, size-checked on a Bioanalyzer 2100, and measured again with the KAPA Library Quantification kit. Every immunoSEQ 96-well plate was sequenced on a separate single-read 150-cycle Illumina NextSeq 550 flow cell. The authors' analysis ran thus. Because the immunoSEQ output held only junctional sequences and lacked quality scores, the filtering could not match the filtering applied to full-length reads. To assign V/J genes and CDR3, sequences were annotated using PyIR, a Python wrapper for IgBLAST v1.9, with IMGT germline references. Reads with weak V/J assignments (E-value above 1e-6), missing CDR3, stop codons, out-of-frame junctions, or ambiguous translated residues were removed. V3J clonotypes were defined as sequences sharing the same inferred V gene, J gene, and CDR3 amino acid sequence. The percentage overlap between two repertoires was calculated by dividing the number of shared unique clonotypes by the size of the smaller repertoire. RTK rarefaction, the Chao1 estimator, and Recon v2.1 estimates of unobserved clonotypes were used to assess repertoire richness. Generation probabilities were computed with OLGA for all TCRbeta clonotypes obtained by the gDNA method from a few donors. As stored in TCRdb, this immuneACCESS dataset retains in-frame rearrangements with V and J assigned. A fraction of the clones does not appear; measured against another copy, unresolved V genes explain less than half of the discrepancy, and the remainder lacks a known reason. Clonal size and the V and J genes are those of that table, whereas D and trimming came from the DNA. The sample profile shows more than 2 million clones; approximately 95% of them were found once. The top ten clonotypes cover roughly 0.13% of the sample.

As concerns this clone: Which antigen it targets is not known. The input lacks base qualities; no much larger clone sits a single base away.

The germline V gene supplies CDR1 MNHNS and CDR2 SASEGT. V and J lose 7 bases and 3 bases, and a span of 16 bases separates them. The CDR3 spans 15 residues, from the cysteine through the phenylalanine. Only the CDR3 portion is preserved as DNA: 45 bases, with reading frame beginning at the first base. The clonotype originates from a man aged 18 to 29 in good health. Material: naive CD4+ T cells sorted from blood. The cell subset or site label, read with the paper, signifies: CD45RA+ positively selected. The chain joins TRBV6-1 to TRBJ1-5; the D segment cannot be called with confidence. At the DNA level, the sequence is TGTGCCAGCAATTTCGGCCAAAGATTCAATCAGCCCCAGCATTTT. It codes for CASNFGQRFNQPQHF.